Shown below are 8 T cell receptor beta chains from a single sample sequenced in a study of Graves' ophthalmopathy and Graves' hyperthyroidism. As the template, RNA transcripts were used to amplify TCR beta CDR3 regions. Amplification began with first-round RT-PCR using HTBI primers, then second-round multiplex PCR was performed. In TCRdb, the multiplex PCR reads were re-called with MiXCR into one record per CDR3 protein. The sample has about 220,000 distinct CDR3 sequences, 20% to 25% seen once; the top ten hold about 40%. Sequencing was done on a sample of peripheral blood. These receptors originate from a woman aged 45 to 65 with Graves' ophthalmopathy.

V and J are TRBV29-1 and TRBJ1-1; 7 bases fit TRBD1. The CDR3 loop spans 11 amino acids. Germline CDR1 is SQVTM and CDR2 is ANQGSEA. V dropped 6 bases and J dropped 10; count of bases not matched to a gene: 8. In DNA, the CDR3 is TGCAGCGTCAATCTACAGGGGCGAGCTTTCTTT. Its translation: CSVNLQGRAFF.

This clonotype was counted ten times or more. The DNA for the CDR3 is TGTGCCAGCATGGGGACAGGGGCCCGGAGCGAGCAGTACTTC. Its translation is CASMGTGARSEQYF. V usage is TRBV6-5 and J usage is TRBJ2-7; 10 bases map to TRBD1. With V trimmed by 7 bases and J by 6 bases, 9 bases remained unmatched. The CDR3 contains 14 residues. Germline V gives CDR1 MNHEY, CDR2 SVGAGI.

The rearrangement uses TRBV4-2 and TRBJ2-5; D not certain. The CDR3 extends over 15 amino acids. From germline, CDR1 is LGHNA and CDR2 YNFKEQ. V dropped 2 bases and J dropped 0 bases, with 10 bases sitting between them. CDR3 in amino acids: CASSQLSEYQETQYF. The CDR3 DNA is TGTGCCAGCAGCCAACTGTCCGAGTACCAAGAGACCCAGTACTTC.

A word on this clonotype: Germline is not matched at one junction end, which may reflect a read error. The chain joins TRBV20-1 to TRBJ1-2, with D unclear. Germline assignment: CDR1 DFQATT and CDR2 SNEGSKA (reference sequence). The CDR3 covers 13 residues. The CDR3 protein is CSARDHANYGYAF. In DNA, the CDR3 is TGCAGTGCTAGAGATCACGCCAACTATGGCTACGCCTTC.

This clonotype was observed at least ten times. The rearrangement joins TRBV7-9 to TRBJ1-3; D gene unclear. The germline V gene encodes CDR1 SEHNR and CDR2 FQNEAQ (reference sequence). The germline V and J ends were trimmed by 3 bases and 2 bases, with 8 bases remaining between them. The CDR3 length is 14 residues. CDR3 loop: CASSFVAPGNTIYF. CDR3 DNA: TGTGCCAGCAGCTTTGTGGCTCCTGGAAACACCATATATTTT.

This clonotype was found many times. The gene calls are TRBV6-2 or TRBV6-3 and TRBJ2-7; 9 bases line up with TRBD2. The CDR3 is made up of 13 amino acids. CDR1 is MNHEY, CDR2 SVGEGT, per germline. J gave up 2 bases and V 8 bases, and 4 bases lay outside the gene matches. The DNA for the CDR3 is TGTGCCAGCGTGACTAGCGGAGCCTACGAGCAGTACTTC. This sequence encodes CASVTSGAYEQYF.

Only a few counts were recorded for this clonotype. V is TRBV6-1 and J is TRBJ2-7; D is possibly TRBD2 (6 bases). Trimming removed 5 bases from V and 2 bases from J, with 13 bases in between. CDR1 MNHNS and CDR2 SASEGT come from the germline V gene. CDR3 length equals 14 residues. The CDR3 spells CASSPIRGTYEQYF. In DNA form, the CDR3 reads TGTGCCAGCAGTCCGATTCGGGGGACCTACGAGCAGTACTTC.

This clonotype occurred many times. The chain combines TRBV12-3 or TRBV12-4 with TRBJ2-6, with 7 bases fitting TRBD2. The junction had 0 bases not matched to a gene; V was cut back by 6 bases and J by 4 bases. This CDR3 has 13 amino acids. The CDR3 reads CASRTSGANVLTF. CDR3 bases: TGTGCCAGCAGGACTAGCGGGGCCAACGTCCTGACTTTC.